This TCR beta chain originates from a study of cytomegalovirus exposure and HLA in healthy donors. The CDR3 covers 15 residues. V trimming: 2 bases; J trimming: 2 bases; junction bases outside the gene matches: 6. From germline, CDR1 is MNHEY and CDR2 SVGAGI. PCR employed 60 Vbeta and 13 Jbeta primers. Produced via immunoSEQ multiplex PCR; TCRdb's table is partial and in-frame only. Among fewer than 120,000 clones listed, around 85% were seen once. On this clone itself: What it binds is not known.

Study-level results: HLA-A and HLA-B allele assignments for most subjects were reportedly predicted accurately using TCR beta sequences. The study carried out a later analysis of TCR beta sequences. It associated roughly 17,000 of them with specific HLA alleles at a false discovery rate of 0.05. 87-base-pair reads could not separate some V segments, including TRBV6-2 and TRBV6-3.

This chain links TRBV6-5 with TRBJ2-7; TRBD1 matches 7 bases. This clonotype was sampled from a man in his forties in good health and CMV-seronegative. Sequences were obtained from PBMCs. CDR3 sequence: CASSYRWTGPYEQYF. In DNA, the CDR3 is TGTGCCAGCAGTTACCGGTGGACAGGACCCTACGAGCAGTACTTC.